These 14 T cell receptor beta chains originate from one sample sequenced in a study of blood T cell repertoires in COVID-19 (dated by TCRdb to the early 2020s). The protocol used for the library was the immunoSEQ multiplex PCR assay. Drawn from immuneACCESS, this table holds only the in-frame rearrangements with V and J called that TCRdb kept. Clones are partly lost; checked studies trace under half to an unresolved V gene and leave the rest unexplained. In all, the sample holds about 140,000 clones, and around 80% of those were seen once. The ten most abundant clones make up approximately 3.6% of the sample. Input material: peripheral blood. The source is a man aged 55 to 70 with acute or convalescent COVID-19.

The J gene is TRBJ1-2, the V gene TRBV19; 8 nucleotides align to TRBD1. The CDR3 spans 13 residues. V shed 6 bases, J shed 4 bases, and the junction held 4 bases outside the gene matches. Germline V gives CDR1 LNHDA, CDR2 SQIVND (reference sequence). In nucleotides, the CDR3 is TGTGCCAGTAGCCCGACAGGGGCCTATGGCTACACCTTC. Translating it yields CASSPTGAYGYTF.

This clone is a singleton in its sample. This chain links TRBV6-1 with TRBJ1-6, with D hard to call. This CDR3 spans 14 amino acids. Trimming took off 1 base at V and 4 bases at J, with 5 bases between the two ends. Per germline, CDR1 MNHNS and CDR2 SASEGT. The CDR3 DNA is TGTGCCAGCAGTGAAGTACGGTATAATTCACCCCTCCACTTT. As protein: CASSEVRYNSPLHF.

The chain recombines TRBV28 with TRBJ1-3; 8 nucleotides align to TRBD1. V dropped 4 bases and J dropped 4; count of bases not matched to a gene: 6. The CDR3 has 15 amino acids. Germline CDR1 reads MDHEN; CDR2 reads SYDVKM. The CDR3 region has the DNA TGTGCCAGCAGTTCGGGACAGGTCTCAGGAAACACCATATATTTT. It codes for CASSSGQVSGNTIYF.

This clone was seen ten or more times. The chain carries TRBV6-5 and TRBJ1-5, with no clear D. This CDR3 contains 11 residues. The germline V and J ends were trimmed by 8 bases and 4 bases, with 6 bases remaining between them. CDR1 is MNHEY, CDR2 SVGAGI, per germline. DNA for the CDR3: TGTGCCAGCGGTACTAATCAGCCCCAGCATTTT. Its protein product is CASGTNQPQHF.

V and J are TRBV6-6 and TRBJ2-1, with D tentatively TRBD2 (6 bases). The germline V gene has CDR1 MNHNY and CDR2 SVGAGI (reference sequence). The CDR3 is made up of 14 amino acids. V lost 6 bases and J lost 3, with 12 bases in between. The CDR3 region has the DNA TGTGCCAGCAGCGGCGGGACCCACTACAATGAGCAGTTCTTC. Translating it yields CASSGGTHYNEQFF.

This clone was recorded only once. At the DNA level, this CDR3 is encoded by other sequences in the same sample as well. This sequence joins TRBV20-1 and TRBJ2-5; no firm D call. The V gene lost 3 bases and the J gene lost 5 bases, with 4 bases spanning the gap. The CDR3 extends over 10 amino acids. Germline lookup yields CDR1 DFQATT and CDR2 SNEGSKA (reference sequence). The CDR3 here is CSARRETQYF. The CDR3 nucleotides read TGCAGTGCTAGGCGGGAGACCCAGTACTTC.

The chain combines TRBV7-2 with TRBJ2-4, with a possible D match to TRBD2 (5 bases). The germline V and J ends were trimmed by 2 bases and 5 bases, with 16 bases remaining between them. CDR1 is SGHTA and CDR2 is FQGNSA in the germline V gene. The CDR3 covers 16 residues. The CDR3 sequence: CASSLNPREWQNIQYF. DNA for the CDR3: TGTGCCAGCAGCTTAAATCCCCGGGAATGGCAAAACATTCAGTACTTC.

V is TRBV27 and J is TRBJ2-1, with D possibly being TRBD1 (6 bases). Trimming took 8 bases from V and 4 from J, leaving 9 bases between them. The V gene's germline CDR1 is MNHEY and CDR2 SMNVEV (reference sequence). The CDR3 covers 12 residues. The CDR3 protein is CASGGSYNEQFF. CDR3 nucleotides: TGTGCCAGCGGGGGCAGTTACAATGAGCAGTTCTTC.

The chain links TRBV5-4 to TRBJ1-1, with D perhaps matching TRBD1 (5 bases). Trimming cost V 2 bases and J 6 bases, with 17 bases left between them. Germline loops: CDR1 SGHNT, CDR2 YYREEE (reference sequence). The CDR3 consists of 15 residues. The chain's CDR3 is CASSFAWQGGAEAFF. The DNA for the CDR3 is TGTGCCAGCAGCTTCGCGTGGCAGGGAGGCGCTGAAGCTTTCTTT.

This clone was counted at least ten times. Other DNA sequences within the sample encode an identical CDR3. This chain links TRBV6-4 with TRBJ1-1; a possible D gene is TRBD1 (6 bases). The CDR3 consists of 13 residues. Trimming removed 5 bases from V and 9 bases from J, with 16 bases in between. Germline V lookup: CDR1 MRHNA, CDR2 SNTAGT. DNA for the CDR3: TGTGCCAGCAGTCCTACCCTACAGGGCCAAGCTTTCTTT. Protein product: CASSPTLQGQAFF.

As to this clone: One junction end does not reproduce the germline sequence, and a read error may be involved. The CDR3 region is CASTGPTNKYF. The CDR3 coding sequence is TGTGCCAGCACTGGGCCGACGAACAAGTATTTT. The chain combines TRBV6-5 with TRBJ1-5; D uncertain. Germline CDR1 reads MNHEY; CDR2 reads SVGAGI. The CDR3 consists of 11 residues.

CDR3 coding DNA: TGCGCCAGCAGCCGGGACAGGGGGAAGGATGAGCAGTTCTTC. Its protein is CASSRDRGKDEQFF. This chain connects TRBV5-1 to TRBJ2-1; 11 positions match TRBD1. Germline lookup yields CDR1 SGHRS and CDR2 YFSETQ. The CDR3 is 14 residues long. V gave up 4 bases and J gave up 8 bases; unmatched junction bases: 5.

V is TRBV18 and J is TRBJ1-2; D is ambiguous. The CDR3 covers 14 residues. Germline assignment: CDR1 KGHSH and CDR2 LQKENI. V was shortened by 0 bases and J by 4 bases, with 9 bases between the two germline ends. CDR3 nucleotide sequence: TGTGCCAGCTCACCACCGGGAGGTCTCTATGGCTACACCTTC. Its translation: CASSPPGGLYGYTF.

This rearrangement joins TRBV14 to TRBJ2-7, with D hard to call. The CDR3 sequence is 11 residues long. Germline V CDR1 and CDR2: SGHDN, FVKESK. V was shortened by 2 bases and J by 5 bases, with 4 bases between the two germline ends. This CDR3 is CASSQINEQYF. Here the CDR3 DNA reads TGTGCCAGCAGCCAAATAAACGAGCAGTACTTC.